Listed below are T cell receptor beta chains from one sample, sequenced in a study of T cell changes during pregnancy in multiple sclerosis. Data came from immunoSEQ multiplex PCR; TCRdb stores just in-frame clones and leaves some out. The table shows 91,000 or so clones, with 93% occurring only once. This specimen was peripheral blood, taken after pregnancy. The receptors were sampled from a female donor with multiple sclerosis, enrolled in a pregnancy study. Each CDR3 is given with its conserved first and last residue. A D gene is named only where the DNA matches it firmly.

v_gene	d_gene	j_gene	CDR3aa
TRBV5-6	.	TRBJ2-1	CASSKAQGGYNEQFF
TRBV9	TRBD2	TRBJ2-5	CASNMASGNQETQYF
TRBV7-8	.	TRBJ1-1	CASRPSVTEAFF
TRBV27	.	TRBJ1-2	CASRRGDGYGYTF
TRBV5-1	.	TRBJ2-7	CASSYGSSYEQYF
TRBV7-2	TRBD2	TRBJ2-6	CASSSGGAGANVLTF
TRBV25-1	.	TRBJ2-7	CASSEPRGFLEEQYF
TRBV18	.	TRBJ1-1	CASSPLTEIAEAFF
TRBV19	.	TRBJ2-6	CASSTRTFFSGANVLTF
TRBV10-3	TRBD1	TRBJ1-1	CAISPGGVEAFF
TRBV7-6	.	TRBJ2-1	CASSTDDGYNEQFF
TRBV6-4	.	TRBJ2-5	CASSPLIGPQETQYF
TRBV4-2	.	TRBJ2-3	CASSRLSTGLDTQYF
TRBV5-1	.	TRBJ2-1	CASSPFSGSSYNEQFF
TRBV5-6	.	TRBJ2-3	CASSLGRDSTQYF
TRBV2	TRBD1	TRBJ2-7	CASRKDRGNEQYF
TRBV18	TRBD1	TRBJ1-1	CASVRQGSMNTEAFF
TRBV4-1	TRBD2	TRBJ2-1	CASSQEGFSGSPALLWEQFF
TRBV6-5	.	TRBJ1-2	CASSYQGTGLAYGYTF
TRBV5-1	TRBD1	TRBJ2-7	CASRRDPGQGVYEQYF
TRBV4-1	TRBD2	TRBJ2-7	CASSQEGTSGVSYEQYF
TRBV5-1	.	TRBJ2-3	CASGPGSGADTQYF
TRBV5-1	TRBD2	TRBJ2-7	CASSLFSRAGGALGEQYF
TRBV27	TRBD2	TRBJ2-5	CASSPTLAGVRETQYF
TRBV7-8	TRBD2	TRBJ2-5	CASSLWLAGIGETQYF
TRBV7-2	TRBD1	TRBJ2-7	CASSGTGNEQYF
TRBV19	TRBD1	TRBJ1-2	CASRDRRNGYTF
TRBV9	TRBD2	TRBJ2-3	CASKGLAGADTQYF
TRBV2	.	TRBJ2-2	CASRGRELFF